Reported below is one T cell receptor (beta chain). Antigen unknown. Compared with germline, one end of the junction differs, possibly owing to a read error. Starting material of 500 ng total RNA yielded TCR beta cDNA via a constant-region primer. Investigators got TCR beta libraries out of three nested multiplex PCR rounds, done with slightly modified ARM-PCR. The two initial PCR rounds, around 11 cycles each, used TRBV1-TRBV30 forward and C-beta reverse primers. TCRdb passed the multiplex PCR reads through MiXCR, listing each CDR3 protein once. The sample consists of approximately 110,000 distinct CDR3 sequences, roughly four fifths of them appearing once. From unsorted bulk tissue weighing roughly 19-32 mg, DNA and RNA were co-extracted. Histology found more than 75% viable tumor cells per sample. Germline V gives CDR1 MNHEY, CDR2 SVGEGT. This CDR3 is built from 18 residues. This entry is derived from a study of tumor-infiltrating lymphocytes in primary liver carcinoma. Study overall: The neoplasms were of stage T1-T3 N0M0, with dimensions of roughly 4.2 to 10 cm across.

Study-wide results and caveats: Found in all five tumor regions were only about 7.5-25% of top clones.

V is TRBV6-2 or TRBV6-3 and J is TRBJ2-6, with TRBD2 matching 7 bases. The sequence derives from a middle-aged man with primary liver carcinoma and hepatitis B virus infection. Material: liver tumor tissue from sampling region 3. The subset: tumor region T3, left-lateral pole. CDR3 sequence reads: CANSTLEGGNSGANVLTF. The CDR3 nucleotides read TGTGCCAACAGTACCCTAGAGGGAGGGAACTCTGGGGCCAACGTCCTGACTTTC.